This TCR beta chain comes out of a study of T-cell reconstitution after alpha-beta-depleted transplantation in children. This sample's TCRbeta library carried unique molecular identifier barcodes. TCRdb reprocessed the PCR reads with MiXCR, giving one entry per CDR3 protein. The sample gives some 640,000 distinct CDR3 sequences, roughly 15% of which show up once; around 0.96% is in the top ten. Sequenced material: PBMCs from the stem cell graft donor, taken from the stem cell graft. The TCR originated in a human donor who donated a stem cell graft to a child with acute myeloid leukemia.

The CDR3 region is CASSLDPGRDQPQHF. The CDR3 bases are TGTGCCAGCAGCTTGGATCCAGGGCGTGACCAGCCCCAGCATTTT. This chain joins TRBV5-5 and TRBJ1-5; TRBD1 is a possible D gene (5 bases). V lost 0 bases and J 7 bases, leaving 14 bases between the germline ends. The CDR3 totals 15 residues. From germline, CDR1 is SGHKS and CDR2 YYEKEE (reference sequence).